Shown below are 14 T cell receptor beta chains from a single sample sequenced in a study of blood T cells in healthy people across ages. Using a J-beta primer mix together with a sample-barcoded 5' primer, a second PCR was run for about 6 to 12 cycles. TCRdb reprocessed the 5' RACE reads with MiXCR, giving one entry per CDR3 protein. The data hold about a million distinct CDR3 sequences, with 40% to 60% observed a single time. The material sequenced was blood. Receptor source: a man younger than 40 in good health.

The J gene is TRBJ2-3, the V gene TRBV13; D is unclear. CDR1 is PRHDT, CDR2 FYEKMQ, per germline (reference sequence). Trimming cost V 2 bases and J 0 bases, with 9 bases left between them. There are 15 residues in the CDR3. The CDR3 loop is CASSLRVTSTDTQYF. CDR3 DNA sequence: TGTGCCAGCAGCTTAAGGGTAACTAGCACAGATACGCAGTATTTT.

The J gene is TRBJ1-1, the V gene TRBV28; perhaps TRBD1 as D (5 bases). The germline CDR1 and CDR2 sequences are MDHEN and SYDVKM. CDR3 length: 12 residues. The V end lost 7 bases, the J end lost 0 bases, and 6 bases lay between the germline ends. The CDR3 DNA is TGTGCCAGCATAGGGGTGAACACTGAAGCTTTCTTT. The encoded protein is CASIGVNTEAFF.

The chain joins TRBV15 to TRBJ2-7; possible D gene TRBD2, 5 bases. V was pared by 1 base and J by 3 bases, with 7 bases between. This CDR3 comprises 13 residues. Germline V gene sequence: CDR1 LNHNV, CDR2 YYDKDF (reference sequence). CDR3 sequence: CATSRGGNYEQYF. DNA of the CDR3: TGTGCCACCAGCAGAGGAGGGAACTACGAGCAGTACTTC.

The CDR3 region has the DNA TGTGCCACCAGCAACCAACGGGACGGTGACAATGAGCAGTTCTTC. The encoded protein is CATSNQRDGDNEQFF. The chain carries TRBV15 and TRBJ2-1; D might be TRBD1 or TRBD2, each matching 5 bases. The ends were cut back, 4 bases at V and 5 bases at J, with 15 bases in the middle. CDR1 LNHNV and CDR2 YYDKDF come from the germline V gene (reference sequence). This CDR3 is 15 amino acids long.

V gene TRBV6-1 combines with J gene TRBJ2-7, with TRBD2 matching 13 bases. Matching the DNA end better, TRBJ2-5 makes the J call doubtful. Per germline, CDR1 MNHNS and CDR2 SASEGT. This CDR3 is built from 15 residues. The CDR3 here is CASSETSGGAETQYF. DNA of the CDR3: TGTGCCAGCAGTGAAACTAGCGGGGGGGCCGAGACCCAGTACTTC.

The chain is built from TRBV7-3 and TRBJ2-1, with 8 bases identical to TRBD2. The J call may be mistaken, given a closer DNA end match to TRBJ2-7. The V gene's germline CDR1 is SGHTA and CDR2 FQGTGA. The CDR3 has 15 amino acids. The CDR3 coding sequence is TGTGCCAGCAGCCGCGGGCTAGCGGGCTACAATGAGCAGTACTTC. As protein: CASSRGLAGYNEQYF.

This clonotype was picked up one time. The chain couples TRBV28 to TRBJ1-2; 9 bases map to TRBD1. The CDR3 consists of 14 residues. V was pared by 5 bases and J by 8 bases, with 9 bases of the junction left unmatched. CDR1 and CDR2 from the germline V gene are MDHEN and SYDVKM. For the CDR3, the DNA is TGTGCCAGCAGTAACCGGGACAGGGTGGGCGGCTACACCTTC. It is translated as CASSNRDRVGGYTF.

The J gene is TRBJ1-5, the V gene TRBV20-1; D not resolved. Trimming took 2 bases from V and 4 from J, leaving 9 bases between them. CDR3 length: 13 amino acids. Germline values: CDR1 DFQATT, CDR2 SNEGSKA (reference sequence). In DNA, the CDR3 is TGCAGTGCTAGATCTCGGCAGAATCAGCCCCAGCATTTT. It yields the protein CSARSRQNQPQHF.

This clonotype was seen only a few times. This chain uses TRBV3-1 with TRBJ2-7, with a weak D call TRBD1 (5 bases). The CDR3 runs to 13 residues. The V gene lost 2 bases and the J gene lost 3 bases, with 8 bases spanning the gap. Germline CDR1 is LGHDT and CDR2 is YNNKEL (reference sequence). For the CDR3, the DNA is TGTGCCAGCAGCCAACAGGGCGGCTACGAGCAGTACTTC. Protein sequence: CASSQQGGYEQYF.

This clonotype has only a few counts. The chain links TRBV12-3 or TRBV12-4 to TRBJ1-4; D is possibly TRBD1 (6 bases). The CDR3 runs 15 residues. The V end lost 5 bases, the J end lost 8 bases, and 18 bases lay between the germline ends. CDR3 region: CASSPQTGFSEKLFF. The CDR3 DNA reads as TGTGCCAGCAGTCCGCAGACAGGTTTCAGCGAAAAACTGTTTTTT.

J is TRBJ2-3 and V is TRBV4-3, with TRBD1 matching 7 bases. V lost 8 bases to trimming and J lost 0 bases; unmatched junction nucleotides: 8. CDR1 and CDR2 from the germline V gene are LGHNA and YSLEER. This CDR3 has 15 amino acids. CDR3 region: CASLRDRASTDTQYF. The CDR3 bases are TGCGCCAGCCTAAGGGACAGAGCTAGCACAGATACGCAGTATTTT.

This clonotype was picked up one time. The chain recombines TRBV29-1 with TRBJ2-2; D remains ambiguous. V gave up 2 bases and J gave up 4 bases, with 11 bases separating them. The CDR3 has 14 residues. The germline V gene encodes CDR1 SQVTM and CDR2 ANQGSEA. This chain's CDR3 is CSVESQEITGELFF. CDR3 coding DNA: TGCAGCGTTGAAAGTCAGGAGATCACCGGGGAGCTGTTTTTT.

The CDR3 sequence: CASTLPGTGGDEQYF. CDR3 nucleotides: TGTGCCAGCACATTACCCGGGACAGGGGGGGATGAGCAGTACTTC. This chain uses TRBV28 with TRBJ2-7; 11 bases map to TRBD1. The V and J ends lost 7 bases and 7 bases, in that order; junction bases with no gene match: 12. The CDR3 covers 15 residues. Germline V lookup: CDR1 MDHEN, CDR2 SYDVKM.

The genes are TRBV20-1 and TRBJ1-6; 7 positions agree with TRBD1. In germline, CDR1 is DFQATT, CDR2 SNEGSKA (reference sequence). This CDR3 is 16 amino acids long. J gave up 0 bases and V 0 bases, and 2 bases lay outside the gene matches. CDR3 sequence reads: CSARDRGASYNSPLHF. CDR3 nucleotide sequence: TGCAGTGCTAGAGACAGGGGGGCCTCCTATAATTCACCCCTCCACTTT.